This T cell receptor beta chain emerged from a study of shared clonotypes between healthy human individuals. Germline V CDR1 and CDR2: SGHRS, YFSETQ. CDR3 length equals 15 residues. With V trimmed by 4 bases and J by 5 bases, 12 bases remained unmatched. TCRdb's table, derived via immunoSEQ multiplex PCR, lists solely in-frame clones and lacks some. This table has roughly 1.4 million clones, around 98.5% appearing once. Source material: naive CD4+ T cells sorted from blood. The subset is: CD45RA+ positively selected. The clonotype originates from a young man in good health. V is TRBV5-1 and J is TRBJ2-7; 7 bases align to TRBD1. The CDR3 sequence: CASSRQRTGIDEQYF. The DNA of the CDR3 is TGCGCCAGCAGCAGGCAACGGACAGGAATCGACGAGCAGTACTTC. The full variable domain, completed using reference TRBV5-1 and TRBJ2-7, is KAGVTQTPRYLIKTRGQQVTLSCSPISGHRSVSWYQQTPGQGLQFLFEYFSETQRNKGNFPGRFSGRQFSNSRSEMNVSTLELGDSALYLCASSRQRTGIDEQYFGPGTRLTVT.